The T cell receptor beta chain described here comes from a study of CD8 T cells in ankylosing spondylitis. This clonotype was counted a few times. 5'-RACE, quantitative and with molecular barcodes, yielded the TCR beta libraries. Using its own MiXCR run on the 5' RACE reads, TCRdb lists one record per CDR3 protein. This table has just under 350,000 distinct CDR3 sequences, about 15% appearing once. This CDR3 contains 14 residues. CDR1 is DFQATT and CDR2 is SNEGSKA in the germline V gene (reference sequence). V lost 4 bases to trimming and J lost 3 bases; unmatched junction nucleotides: 5. V and J are TRBV20-1 and TRBJ2-5; 10 nucleotides line up with TRBD2. Sequencing was carried out using blood, either unsorted or a sorted T cell fraction (not recorded which). The receptor comes from a male donor with ankylosing spondylitis or in good health (not recorded which). The CDR3: CSATWTSGEETQYF. In nucleotides, the CDR3 is TGCAGTGCTACCTGGACTAGCGGAGAAGAGACCCAGTACTTC.